This T cell receptor (beta chain) was obtained from a study of shared clonotypes between healthy human individuals (dated by TCRdb to 2020 to 2021). Regarding the research as a whole: The cohort comprised a couple of women and a few men aged 18 to 49 years. For each donor, CD4 naive and CD4 memory were each given three plates, CD8 naive was given two plates, and CD8 memory was given one plate. To estimate repertoire size and how much clonotypes are shared between individuals, the study performed deep sequencing of blood TCR repertoires from a handful of healthy adults. Libraries were prepared and TCR repertoires were sequenced by different laboratories using diverse techniques, in order to increase sequencing depth and limit assay-specific biases. Each donor's leukapheresis produced roughly between roughly 0.85 and 9.5 billion PBMCs.

Looking up the germline V gene yields CDR1 SGHRS and CDR2 YFSETQ. Trimming at the junction amounts to 4 bases on V and 2 bases on J, and the germline ends lie 10 bases apart. The CDR3 covers 15 residues, taking in both the cysteine and the phenylalanine. Only CDR3 DNA is held: 45 bases, read in frame from base 1. Results and caveats for the whole study, not just this receptor: Pairwise subsampling indicated that sequencing depth was expected to affect the degree of clonotype sharing among donors. Because the study included only a small number of donors, the genetic and exposure-history diversity represented was limited. Sampling was restricted to blood, and TCR repertoires in tissues likely differ from the TCR repertoires found in blood. About 5% of naive CD4, 3.5% of naive CD8, approximately 2% of memory CD4, and less than 0.45% of memory CD8 clonotypes were shared across a few donors. Compared with non-shared clonotypes, the clonotypes found in all four sorted-subset donors had higher generation probabilities. Estimated clonotype richness was generally larger for naive than for memory subsets. Rarefaction of sorted-subset datasets indicated incomplete sequencing despite the large sequencing depth.

Using the deep immunoSEQ assay, TCR CDR3 regions were amplified from genomic DNA by multiplex PCR. Extracted genomic DNA from each cell subset was distributed evenly across all wells of several immunoSEQ 96-well plates, and each plate was treated as a replicate. Each replicate PCR for sorted subsets received around 0.2 ug genomic DNA, equal to about 30,000 T cell genomes. The purified libraries were quantified using a Qubit 3.0 fluorometer, sized with a Bioanalyzer 2100, and then quantified again using the KAPA Library Quantification kit. Every immunoSEQ 96-well plate was sequenced on a separate single-read 150-cycle Illumina NextSeq 550 flow cell. Turning to the authors' computational methods: Because the immunoSEQ output included only junctional sequences and no quality scores, the filtering could not be the same as the filtering used for full-length reads. To assign V/J genes and CDR3, sequences were annotated against IMGT germline references using PyIR, a Python wrapper for IgBLAST v1.9. Reads with weak V/J assignments (E-value above 1e-6), missing CDR3, stop codons, out-of-frame junctions, or ambiguous translated residues were removed. V3J clonotypes were defined as sequences sharing the same inferred V gene, J gene, and CDR3 amino acid sequence. Percentage overlap between repertoires was calculated by dividing the number of shared unique clonotypes by the size of the smaller repertoire. Repertoire richness was assessed with RTK rarefaction, the Chao1 estimator, and Recon v2.1 estimates of unobserved clonotypes. OLGA was used to compute generation probabilities for all TCRbeta clonotypes that the gDNA method yielded from a few donors. In its TCRdb copy, this immuneACCESS table keeps in-frame sequences only and misses some clones. Where compared with another copy, unresolved V genes explain less than half of these, and the others have no known cause. The D gene and trimming were derived from the DNA, and the V and J assignments and clone size from that table. The sample table contains roughly 2.5 million clones; only one count was recorded for around nine tenths of them. The top ten clones comprise about 0.13% of the sample.

Donors were healthy HIV-negative adults with no recently reported acute infections or vaccinations. Every donor was a Caucasian adult residing in Nashville, Tennessee, USA. CD4+ T cells were enriched by magnetic negative selection, after which naive cells were positively selected on CD45RA and the negative fraction was taken as the memory subset. Blood was obtained by leukapheresis, after which PBMCs were separated by Ficoll-Histopaque density gradient centrifugation and cryopreserved in liquid nitrogen vapor phase. Purity and quantity of every magnetically sorted T cell population were checked by analytical flow cytometry. Each sorted fraction had its genomic DNA isolated and then quantified by UV absorbance on a Nanodrop 2000c. Concerning this clone itself: Its binding antigen is unknown. The sample holds no much larger clone one base away, and base qualities are not on file.

Sequencing used naive CD4+ T cells sorted from blood. Sample cell subset or site, as interpreted from the label and publication: CD45RA+ positively selected. The rearranged chain carries TRBV5-1 and TRBJ1-6; too little of a D gene remains to name it. The source of this sequence is a man younger than 35 in good health. CDR3 loop: CASSEGGAYNSPLHF. The sequenced DNA: TGCGCCAGCAGCGAGGGAGGCGCCTATAATTCACCCCTCCACTTT.